The 2 T cell receptor beta chains below were found in one sample sequenced in a study of blood T cells in healthy people across ages. Next came a second PCR, run for about 7 to 12 cycles, which used a sample-barcoded 5' primer along with a J-beta primer mix. TCRdb re-called the 5' RACE reads through MiXCR, storing one row per CDR3 protein. The repertoire holds about 1.7 million distinct CDR3 sequences, with 28% as singletons. The sequencing sample was made of blood. Source of these receptors: a woman in her 30s in good health.

The chain uses TRBV6-6 and TRBJ2-5; 9 positions match TRBD1. The DNA end is more similar to TRBJ2-4, so the J call may be wrong. The length of the CDR3 is 13 residues. Germline V gene lookup returns CDR1 MNHNY and CDR2 SVGAGI (reference sequence). The DNA for the CDR3 is TGTGCCAGCACAACAGGGGGCGGGAACATTCAGTACTTC. Protein: CASTTGGGNIQYF.

This chain uses TRBV5-6 with TRBJ2-7; 7 nucleotides line up with TRBD2. CDR3 length: 15 amino acids. CDR1 is SGHDT, CDR2 YYEEEE, per germline. The ends lost 4 bases at V and 2 bases at J; junction bases unmatched: 9. CDR3 nucleotide sequence: TGTGCCAGCAGCCCGCCTACGGGACTACCCTACGAGCAGTACTTC. Encoded protein: CASSPPTGLPYEQYF.